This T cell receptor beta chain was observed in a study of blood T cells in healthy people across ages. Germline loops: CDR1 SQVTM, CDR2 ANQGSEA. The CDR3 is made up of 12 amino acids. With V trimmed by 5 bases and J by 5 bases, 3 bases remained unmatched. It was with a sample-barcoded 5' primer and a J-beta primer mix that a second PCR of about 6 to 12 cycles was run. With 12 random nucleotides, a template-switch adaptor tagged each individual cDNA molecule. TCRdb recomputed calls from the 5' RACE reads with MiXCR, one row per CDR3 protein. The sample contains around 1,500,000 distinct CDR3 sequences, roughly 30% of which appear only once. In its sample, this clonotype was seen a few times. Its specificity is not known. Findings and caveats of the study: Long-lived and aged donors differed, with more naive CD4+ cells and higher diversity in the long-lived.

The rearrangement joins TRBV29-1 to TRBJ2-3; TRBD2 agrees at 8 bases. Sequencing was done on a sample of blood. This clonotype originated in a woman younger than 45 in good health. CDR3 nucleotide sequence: TGCAGCGTTAGCGGGGGCCAAGATACGCAGTATTTT. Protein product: CSVSGGQDTQYF.